This T cell receptor beta chain derives from a study of cytomegalovirus exposure and HLA in healthy donors. The PCR contained 60 Vbeta and 13 Jbeta primers. This table comes from immunoSEQ multiplex PCR, and its TCRdb copy is limited to in-frame clones, with some not included. The table records 190,000 or so clones, over 80% of them present only once. CDR1 is SGHRS, CDR2 YFSETQ, per germline. The CDR3 runs to 16 residues. Losses at the gene ends were 6 bases for V and 5 bases for J; bases not matched to a gene: 10. V and J are TRBV5-1 and TRBJ2-3, with TRBD2 identical over 12 bases. What was sequenced was PBMCs. The clonotype comes from a woman between 45 and 65 years old in good health and CMV-seropositive. CDR3 sequence reads: CASNLATSGGGDTQYF. CDR3 DNA: TGCGCCAGCAACCTCGCGACTAGCGGGGGTGGAGATACGCAGTATTTT.